This T cell receptor beta chain appears in the sequencing data of a study of control samples from healthy donors and cancer patients. This clone has a handful of counts. Germline CDR1 SNHLY, CDR2 FYNNEI. This CDR3 spans 13 amino acids. V was trimmed by 1 base and J by 7 bases, leaving 5 bases between them. Sequencing was performed with immunoSEQ multiplex PCR; in TCRdb, only in-frame clones are kept and a portion is missing. This sample has 130,000 or so clones, with more than 80% found just once. The TCR sequence derives from a man aged 35-49 years in good health. V and J are TRBV2 and TRBJ1-6; D gene unclear. The sample comprised blood. The chain's CDR3 is CASSEGSNSPLHF. The CDR3 DNA reads TGTGCCAGCAGTGAAGGGTCCAATTCACCCCTCCACTTT.